The clone carrying this T cell receptor (beta chain) has only one observation. Its antigen is not known. Authors of the study amplified TCR beta CDR3 regions from RNA transcripts. Carried out on the TCR CDR3, a first-round RT-PCR used the HTBI primer set. TCRdb reanalysed the multiplex PCR reads using MiXCR and keeps one entry per CDR3 protein. Of approximately 98,000 distinct CDR3 sequences listed, about 40% are singletons. The data are from a study of T cells in Graves' hyperthyroidism and ophthalmopathy. When ophthalmopathy did not progress within 18 months, Graves' hyperthyroidism was considered stable. Uncontrolled infections, other autoimmune diseases, pregnancy or lactation led to exclusion of patients. The CDR3 contains 16 residues. Trimming took 6 bases from V and 8 from J; bases not matched to a gene: 19. In germline, CDR1 is DFQATT, CDR2 SNEGSKA (reference sequence). Study outcomes and limitations: Blood held most thyroid clonotypes expanded above 0.001 frequency.

Specimen: peripheral blood or thyroid tissue (not recorded which). The chain joins TRBV20-1 to TRBJ2-7, with 10 nucleotides matching TRBD2. The sequence was obtained from a woman in her twenties or thirties with Graves' hyperthyroidism. CDR3 sequence (DNA): TGCAGTGCCACTAAACGCGGGCTAGCGGGAGTAGGCAAGCAGTACTTC. Protein sequence: CSATKRGLAGVGKQYF.